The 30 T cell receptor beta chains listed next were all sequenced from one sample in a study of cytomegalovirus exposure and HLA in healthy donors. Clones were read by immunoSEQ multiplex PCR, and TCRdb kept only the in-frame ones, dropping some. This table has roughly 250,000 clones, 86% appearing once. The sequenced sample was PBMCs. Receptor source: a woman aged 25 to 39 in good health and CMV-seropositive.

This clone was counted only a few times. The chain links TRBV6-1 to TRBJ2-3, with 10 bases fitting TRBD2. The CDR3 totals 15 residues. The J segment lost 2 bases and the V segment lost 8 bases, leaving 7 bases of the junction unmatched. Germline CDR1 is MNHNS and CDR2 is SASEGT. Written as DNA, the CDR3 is TGTGCCAGCGGCCCCGGGACTAGCGACACAGATACGCAGTATTTT. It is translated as CASGPGTSDTDTQYF.

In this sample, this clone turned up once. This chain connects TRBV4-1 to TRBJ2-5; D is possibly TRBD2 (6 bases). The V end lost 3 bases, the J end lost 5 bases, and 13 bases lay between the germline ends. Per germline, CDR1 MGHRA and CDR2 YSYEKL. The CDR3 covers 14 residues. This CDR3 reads CASSQAGLPETQYF. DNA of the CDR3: TGCGCCAGCAGCCAGGCGGGACTCCCCGAGACCCAGTACTTC.

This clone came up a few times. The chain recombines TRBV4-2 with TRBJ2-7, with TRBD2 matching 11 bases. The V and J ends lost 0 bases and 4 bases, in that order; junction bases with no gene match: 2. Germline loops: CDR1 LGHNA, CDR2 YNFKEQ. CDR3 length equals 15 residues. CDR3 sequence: CASSQDTSGSYEQYF. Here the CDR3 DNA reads TGTGCCAGCAGCCAAGATACTAGCGGGAGTTACGAGCAGTACTTC.

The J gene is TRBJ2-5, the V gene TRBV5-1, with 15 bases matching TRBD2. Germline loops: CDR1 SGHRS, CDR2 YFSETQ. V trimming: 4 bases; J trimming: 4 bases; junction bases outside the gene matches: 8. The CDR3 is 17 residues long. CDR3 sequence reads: CASSQGLAGGVGETQYF. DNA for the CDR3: TGCGCCAGCAGCCAAGGACTAGCGGGAGGGGTGGGAGAGACCCAGTACTTC.

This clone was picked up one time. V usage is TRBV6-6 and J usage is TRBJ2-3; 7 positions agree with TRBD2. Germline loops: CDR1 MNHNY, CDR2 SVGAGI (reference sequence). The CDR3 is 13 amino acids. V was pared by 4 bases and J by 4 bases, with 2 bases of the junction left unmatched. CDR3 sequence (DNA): TGTGCCAGCAGTTCGCGGGAGCCAGATACGCAGTATTTT. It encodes CASSSREPDTQYF.

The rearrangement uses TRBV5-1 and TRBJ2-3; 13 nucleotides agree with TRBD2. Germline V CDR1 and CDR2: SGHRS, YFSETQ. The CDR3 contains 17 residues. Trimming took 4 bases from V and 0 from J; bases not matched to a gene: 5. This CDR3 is CASSHGLAGASTDTQYF. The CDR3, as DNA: TGCGCCAGCAGCCACGGACTAGCGGGAGCTAGCACAGATACGCAGTATTTT.

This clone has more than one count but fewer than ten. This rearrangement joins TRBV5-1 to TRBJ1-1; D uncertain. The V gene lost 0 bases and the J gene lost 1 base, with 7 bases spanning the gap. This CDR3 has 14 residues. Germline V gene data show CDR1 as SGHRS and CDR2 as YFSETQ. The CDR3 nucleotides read TGCGCCAGCAGCTTGGCCCCGGGGAACACTGAAGCTTTCTTT. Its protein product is CASSLAPGNTEAFF. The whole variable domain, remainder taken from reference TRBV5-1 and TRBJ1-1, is KAGVTQTPRYLIKTRGQQVTLSCSPISGHRSVSWYQQTPGQGLQFLFEYFSETQRNKGNFPGRFSGRQFSNSRSEMNVSTLELGDSALYLCASSLAPGNTEAFFGQGTRLTVV.

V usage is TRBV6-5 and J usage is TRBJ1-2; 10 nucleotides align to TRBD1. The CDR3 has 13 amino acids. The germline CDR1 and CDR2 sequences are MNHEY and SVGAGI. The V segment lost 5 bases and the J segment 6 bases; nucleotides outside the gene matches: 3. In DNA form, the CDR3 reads TGTGCCAGCAGTCCCGGGACAGGGGATGGCTACACCTTC. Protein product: CASSPGTGDGYTF.

In DNA form, the CDR3 reads TGTGCCAGCAGCCCAGGACTAGCGGCGACCCAGTACTTC. Translation gives CASSPGLAATQYF. The chain recombines TRBV11-1 with TRBJ2-5, with 10 nucleotides matching TRBD2. The germline V gene encodes CDR1 SGHAT and CDR2 FQDESV (reference sequence). The CDR3 runs 13 residues. With 5 bases clipped from V and 7 bases from J, the junction kept 4 bases outside the gene matches.

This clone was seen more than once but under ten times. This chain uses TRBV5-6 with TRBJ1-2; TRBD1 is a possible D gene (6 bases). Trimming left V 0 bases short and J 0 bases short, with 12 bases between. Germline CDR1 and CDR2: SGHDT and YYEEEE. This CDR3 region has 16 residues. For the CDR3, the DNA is TGTGCCAGCAGCTTGGAGGGGGAAACCGCTAACTATGGCTACACCTTC. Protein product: CASSLEGETANYGYTF.

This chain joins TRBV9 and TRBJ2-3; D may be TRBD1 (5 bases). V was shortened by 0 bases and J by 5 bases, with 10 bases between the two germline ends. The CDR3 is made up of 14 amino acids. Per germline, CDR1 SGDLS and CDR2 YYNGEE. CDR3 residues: CASSVAAGQDTQYF. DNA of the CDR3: TGTGCCAGCAGCGTAGCCGCAGGGCAAGATACGCAGTATTTT.

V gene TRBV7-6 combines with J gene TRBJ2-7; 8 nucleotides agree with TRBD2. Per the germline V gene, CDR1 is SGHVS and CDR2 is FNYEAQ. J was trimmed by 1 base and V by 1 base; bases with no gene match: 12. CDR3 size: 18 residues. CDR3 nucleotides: TGTGCCAGCAGCTTAGGTACGTCCTTACTAGCGGAGTCCTACGAGCAGTACTTC. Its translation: CASSLGTSLLAESYEQYF.

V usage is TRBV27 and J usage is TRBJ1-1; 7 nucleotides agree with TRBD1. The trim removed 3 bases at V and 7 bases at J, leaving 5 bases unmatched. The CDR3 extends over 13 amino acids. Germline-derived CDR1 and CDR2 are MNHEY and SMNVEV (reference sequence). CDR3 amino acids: CASSLRGRNEAFF. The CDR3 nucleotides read TGTGCCAGCAGTTTGAGGGGGCGGAATGAAGCTTTCTTT.

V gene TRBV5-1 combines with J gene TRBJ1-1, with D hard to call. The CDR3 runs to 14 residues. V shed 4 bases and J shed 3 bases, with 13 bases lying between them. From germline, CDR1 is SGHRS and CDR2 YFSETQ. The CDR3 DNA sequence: TGCGCCAGCAGCCTCCTACCCGGGGACACTGAAGCTTTCTTT. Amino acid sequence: CASSLLPGDTEAFF. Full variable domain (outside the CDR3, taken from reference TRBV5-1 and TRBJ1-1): KAGVTQTPRYLIKTRGQQVTLSCSPISGHRSVSWYQQTPGQGLQFLFEYFSETQRNKGNFPGRFSGRQFSNSRSEMNVSTLELGDSALYLCASSLLPGDTEAFFGQGTRLTVV.

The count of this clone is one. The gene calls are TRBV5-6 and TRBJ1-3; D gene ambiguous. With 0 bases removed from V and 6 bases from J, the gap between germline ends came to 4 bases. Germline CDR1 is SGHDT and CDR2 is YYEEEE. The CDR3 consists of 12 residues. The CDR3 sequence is CASSLDKNTIYF. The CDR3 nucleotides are TGTGCCAGCAGCTTGGACAAAAACACCATATATTTT. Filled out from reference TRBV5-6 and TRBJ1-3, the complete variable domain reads DAGVTQSPTHLIKTRGQQVTLRCSPKSGHDTVSWYQQALGQGPQFIFQYYEEEERQRGNFPDRFSGHQFPNYSSELNVNALLLGDSALYLCASSLDKNTIYFGEGSWLTVV.

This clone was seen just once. The CDR3 nucleotides read TGCAGTGTATCCGGGGGAGCAGATACGCAGTATTTT. Its translation: CSVSGGADTQYF. The V and J genes are TRBV29-1 and TRBJ2-3; D is perhaps TRBD2 (6 bases). The CDR3 has 12 amino acids. CDR1 is SQVTM and CDR2 is ANQGSEA in the germline V gene.

The DNA of the CDR3 is TGTGCCAGCATAGGACAGGTGGGGACTGAAGCTTTCTTT. Protein sequence: CASIGQVGTEAFF. The chain links TRBV7-9 to TRBJ1-1; TRBD1 aligns across 7 bases. J was trimmed by 5 bases and V by 7 bases; bases with no gene match: 7. The CDR3 spans 13 residues. The germline V gene encodes CDR1 SEHNR and CDR2 FQNEAQ (reference sequence).

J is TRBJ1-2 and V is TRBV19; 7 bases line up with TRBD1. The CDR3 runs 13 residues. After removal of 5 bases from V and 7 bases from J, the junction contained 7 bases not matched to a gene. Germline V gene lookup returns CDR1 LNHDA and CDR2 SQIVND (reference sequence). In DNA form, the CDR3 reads TGTGCCAGTAGTCCAAGACAGGGAAGTGGCTACACCTTC. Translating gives CASSPRQGSGYTF.

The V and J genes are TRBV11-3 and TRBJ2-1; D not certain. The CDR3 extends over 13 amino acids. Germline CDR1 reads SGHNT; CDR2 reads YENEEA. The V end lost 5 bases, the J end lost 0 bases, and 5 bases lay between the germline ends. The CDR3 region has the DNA TGTGCCAGCAGCGAGCCCTCCTACAATGAGCAGTTCTTC. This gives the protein CASSEPSYNEQFF.

The CDR3, as DNA: TGCGCCAGCAGCCAAACCGGACAGGGTGGGGATACGCAGTATTTT. It encodes CASSQTGQGGDTQYF. The rearrangement joins TRBV4-1 to TRBJ2-3; 8 bases line up with TRBD1. Germline V gene data show CDR1 as MGHRA and CDR2 as YSYEKL. V shed 2 bases and J 6 bases; nucleotides not matched to a gene: 7. This CDR3 contains 15 residues.

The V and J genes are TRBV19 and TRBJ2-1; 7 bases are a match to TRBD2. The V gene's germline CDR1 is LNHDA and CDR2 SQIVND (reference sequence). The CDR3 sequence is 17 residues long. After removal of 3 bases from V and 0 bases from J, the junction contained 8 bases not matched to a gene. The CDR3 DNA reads TGTGCCAGTAGTATCGGGCCTAGCGGAACCTCCTACAATGAGCAGTTCTTC. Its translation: CASSIGPSGTSYNEQFF.

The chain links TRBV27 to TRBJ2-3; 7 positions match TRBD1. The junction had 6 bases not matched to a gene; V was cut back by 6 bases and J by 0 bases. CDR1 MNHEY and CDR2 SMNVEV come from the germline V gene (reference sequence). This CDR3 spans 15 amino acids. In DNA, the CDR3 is TGTGCCAGCAGGAGCTCAGGGGGTAGCACAGATACGCAGTATTTT. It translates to CASRSSGGSTDTQYF.

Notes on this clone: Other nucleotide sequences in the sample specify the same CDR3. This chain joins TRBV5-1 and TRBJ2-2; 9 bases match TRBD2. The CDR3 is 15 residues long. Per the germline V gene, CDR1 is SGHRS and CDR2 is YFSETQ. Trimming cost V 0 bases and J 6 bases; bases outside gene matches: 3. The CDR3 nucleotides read TGCGCCAGCAGCTTGGCCCTAGCGGGACCCGGGGAGCTGTTTTTT. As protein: CASSLALAGPGELFF.

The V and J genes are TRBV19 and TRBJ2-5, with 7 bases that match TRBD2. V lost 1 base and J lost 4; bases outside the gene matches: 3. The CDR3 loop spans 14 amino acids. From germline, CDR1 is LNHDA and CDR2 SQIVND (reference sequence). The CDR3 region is CASSIGGEGETQYF. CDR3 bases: TGTGCCAGTAGTATAGGAGGGGAGGGAGAGACCCAGTACTTC.

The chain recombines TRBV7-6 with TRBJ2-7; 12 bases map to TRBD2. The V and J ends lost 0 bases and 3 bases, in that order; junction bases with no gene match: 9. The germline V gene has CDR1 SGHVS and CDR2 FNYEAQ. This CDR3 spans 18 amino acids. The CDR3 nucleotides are TGTGCCAGCAGCTTAGCGAGCCCAGGGACTAGCGGGCACTACGAGCAGTACTTC. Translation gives CASSLASPGTSGHYEQYF.

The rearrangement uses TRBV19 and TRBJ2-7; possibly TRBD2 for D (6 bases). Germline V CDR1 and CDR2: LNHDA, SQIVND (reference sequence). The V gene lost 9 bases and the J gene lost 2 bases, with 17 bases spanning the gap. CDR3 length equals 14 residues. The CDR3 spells CASQFSGTTYEQYF. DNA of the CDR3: TGTGCCAGCCAGTTTAGCGGAACTACCTACGAGCAGTACTTC.

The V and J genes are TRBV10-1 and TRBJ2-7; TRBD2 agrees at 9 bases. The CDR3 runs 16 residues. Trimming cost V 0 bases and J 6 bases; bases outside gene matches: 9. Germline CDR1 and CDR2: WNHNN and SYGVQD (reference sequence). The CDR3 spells CASSESRLAGEGEQYF. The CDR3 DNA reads TGCGCCAGCAGTGAGTCTAGGTTAGCGGGAGAAGGCGAGCAGTACTTC.

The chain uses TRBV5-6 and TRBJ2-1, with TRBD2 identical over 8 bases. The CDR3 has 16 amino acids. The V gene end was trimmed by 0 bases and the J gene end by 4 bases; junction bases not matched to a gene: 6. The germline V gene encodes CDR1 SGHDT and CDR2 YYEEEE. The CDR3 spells CASSLAITGGYNEQFF. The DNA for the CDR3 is TGTGCCAGCAGCTTGGCCATCACGGGAGGGTACAATGAGCAGTTCTTC. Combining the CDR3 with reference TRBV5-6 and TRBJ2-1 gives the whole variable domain DAGVTQSPTHLIKTRGQQVTLRCSPKSGHDTVSWYQQALGQGPQFIFQYYEEEERQRGNFPDRFSGHQFPNYSSELNVNALLLGDSALYLCASSLAITGGYNEQFFGPGTRLTVL.

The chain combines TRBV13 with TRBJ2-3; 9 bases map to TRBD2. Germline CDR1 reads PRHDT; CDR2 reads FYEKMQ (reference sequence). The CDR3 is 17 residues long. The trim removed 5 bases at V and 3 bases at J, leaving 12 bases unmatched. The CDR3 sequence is CASSPPLTSGKTDTQYF. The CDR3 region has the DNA TGTGCCAGCAGCCCTCCCTTGACTAGCGGCAAAACAGATACGCAGTATTTT.

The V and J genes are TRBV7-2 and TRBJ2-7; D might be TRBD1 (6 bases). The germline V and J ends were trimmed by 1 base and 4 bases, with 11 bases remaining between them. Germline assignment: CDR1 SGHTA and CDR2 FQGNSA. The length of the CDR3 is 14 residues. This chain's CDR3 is CASSLVDSNYEQYF. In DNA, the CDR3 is TGTGCCAGCAGCTTAGTGGACAGTAATTACGAGCAGTACTTC.